This T cell receptor beta chain emerged from a study of T-cell reconstitution after alpha-beta-depleted transplantation in children. This clonotype occurred many times. Its specificity is not known. Researchers prepared the TCRbeta library using unique molecular identifiers, the study reports. Each CDR3 protein gets one entry after TCRdb re-called the PCR reads with MiXCR. The sample holds more than 25,000 distinct CDR3 sequences; 5.5% to 7.5% are singletons and the top ten take roughly 7%. Findings of the study overall: Two months or so post-transplant, alpha-beta T cells reportedly derived from several hundred expanded graft clones.

Germline CDR1 is SGHTA and CDR2 is FQGTGA. The CDR3 has 15 amino acids. The V gene lost 5 bases and the J gene lost 5 bases, with 16 bases spanning the gap. The TCR was taken from a male patient younger than 18 who had a stem cell transplant for acute myeloid leukemia, so the T cells may come from the graft donor. V and J are TRBV7-3 and TRBJ2-4; D is uncertain. The source was PBMCs, mostly from graft donor cells, collected 180 days after TCRalphabeta/CD19-depleted stem cell transplant. The CDR3, as DNA: TGTGCCAGCAGCCCAACGATCCATAAGGAAAACATTCAGTACTTC. This sequence encodes CASSPTIHKENIQYF.